Listed below are T cell receptor beta chains from one sample, sequenced in a study of T cell responses to AZD1222 COVID-19 vaccine. Using immunoSEQ multiplex PCR, the repertoire was profiled, and TCRdb retains in-frame clones only, with some absent. The sample carries hundreds of thousands of clones, 94% recorded once. The input for sequencing was peripheral blood, taken 28 days after the second AZD1222 dose. The receptors here all came from an adult who received the AZD1222 COVID-19 vaccine. Each CDR3 is given with its conserved first and last residue. The D gene is left open where the match is weak. The listing skips clone size in some rows; elsewhere it reads once, few, many or a size class.

CDR3	DNA	V	size	D	J
CASSLVGEETQYF	TGTGCCAGCAGTTTAGTGGGGGAAGAGACCCAGTACTTC	TRBV12-3/TRBV12-4	NA	NA	TRBJ2-5
CASSPAGGGNTQYF	TGTGCCAGCAGCCCCGCGGGGGGGGGAAATACGCAGTATTTT	TRBV5-6	NA	TRBD2	TRBJ2-3
CASSLWGGETQYF	TGTGCCAGCAGCTTATGGGGAGGGGAGACCCAGTACTTC	TRBV7-8	NA	TRBD2	TRBJ2-5
CASSPLQGGNSPLHF	TGTGCCAGCAGTCCTCTACAGGGGGGTAATTCACCCCTCCACTTT	TRBV6-5	NA	TRBD1	TRBJ1-6
CASSATVFEQYF	TGTGCCAGCAGCGCGACAGTTTTCGAGCAGTACTTC	TRBV13	NA	NA	TRBJ2-7
CASSSPKVEQFF	TGTGCCAGCAGCTCCCCTAAGGTAGAGCAGTTCTTC	TRBV11-2	NA	NA	TRBJ2-1
CASSVGGTPTGEQYF	TGTGCCAGCAGCGTGGGGGGGACCCCGACGGGGGAGCAGTACTTC	TRBV9	NA	TRBD2	TRBJ2-7
CATSRDFGGNQPQHF	TGTGCCACCAGCAGAGATTTCGGGGGAAATCAGCCCCAGCATTTT	TRBV15	few	NA	TRBJ1-5
CASSLLSSLTGELFF	TGTGCCAGCAGCTTGCTCAGTAGCCTGACCGGGGAGCTGTTTTTT	TRBV5-4	NA	NA	TRBJ2-2
CASLLRNTGELFF	TGTGCCTCTCTCCTTAGGAACACCGGGGAGCTGTTTTTT	TRBV6-6	NA	NA	TRBJ2-2
CASSSTGTNNSPLHF	TGTGCCAGCAGTTCTACCGGGACAAATAATTCACCCCTCCACTTT	TRBV28	NA	NA	TRBJ1-6
CASSQAGLPTDTQYF	TGCGCCAGCAGCCAAGCAGGACTTCCCACAGATACGCAGTATTTT	TRBV4-3	NA	NA	TRBJ2-3
CASSPYEDRVREQYF	TGTGCCAGCAGCCCCTATGAGGACAGGGTCCGCGAGCAGTACTTC	TRBV3-1/TRBV3-2	NA	TRBD1	TRBJ2-7
CASSPTGGDTEAFF	TGTGCCAGCTCACCGACAGGGGGGGACACTGAAGCTTTCTTT	TRBV18	NA	TRBD1	TRBJ1-1
CASSVEGSGNTIYF	TGTGCCAGCAGTGTAGAGGGCTCTGGAAACACCATATATTTT	TRBV25-1	NA	NA	TRBJ1-3
CASSYQEWVAGGEQYF	TGTGCCAGCAGTTACCAGGAGTGGGTAGCGGGAGGCGAGCAGTACTTC	TRBV6-5	NA	TRBD2	TRBJ2-7
CASSQEETGRRYTF	TGCGCCAGCAGCCAAGAAGAGACAGGGAGGCGCTACACCTTC	TRBV4-1	NA	TRBD1	TRBJ1-2
CASSFGLAADTQYF	TGTGCCAGCAGCTTCGGACTAGCGGCGGATACGCAGTATTTT	TRBV7-3	few	TRBD2	TRBJ2-3
CASSQDPGTGGRITF	TGTGCCAGCAGCCAAGATCCGGGGACAGGGGGCAGGATCACCTTC	TRBV3-1/TRBV3-2	NA	TRBD1	TRBJ1-2
CASSPRGTNSYEQYF	TGCGCCAGCAGCCCGCGCGGGACCAATTCCTACGAGCAGTACTTC	TRBV5-1	NA	NA	TRBJ2-7
CASSPGAREKLFF	TGTGCCAGCAGTCCGGGGGCTCGGGAAAAACTGTTTTTT	TRBV7-9	NA	NA	TRBJ1-4
CASSLGPQVRLRNF	TGTGCCAGCAGCTTAGGACCTCAAGTCCGCCTGCGGAACTTC	TRBV7-2	NA	NA	TRBJ2-7
CASRRDVVNTEAFF	TGTGCCAGCCGGAGGGACGTAGTGAACACTGAAGCTTTCTTT	TRBV6-5	NA	NA	TRBJ1-1
CASSILSGGDRNSPLHF	TGTGCCAGCAGCATTCTCTCCGGTGGGGACAGAAATTCACCCCTCCACTTT	TRBV7-8	NA	TRBD1	TRBJ1-6
CASTTGGGRNQPQHF	TGTGCCAGCACCACGGGGGGGGGACGCAATCAGCCCCAGCATTTT	TRBV6-6	NA	NA	TRBJ1-5
CASSREGNTEAFF	TGTGCCAGCAGCCGGGAGGGGAACACTGAAGCTTTCTTT	TRBV7-2	NA	NA	TRBJ1-1
CASSLEGGGTEAFF	TGCGCCAGCAGCTTGGAGGGCGGCGGCACTGAAGCTTTCTTT	TRBV5-1	NA	NA	TRBJ1-1
CATSRGRVRGWDQPQHF	TGTGCCACCAGCAGAGGGAGGGTTAGGGGTTGGGATCAGCCCCAGCATTTT	TRBV15	NA	NA	TRBJ1-5
CASSRRRLAGYQETQYF	TGTGCCAGCAGCCGACGCAGACTAGCGGGTTACCAAGAGACCCAGTACTTC	TRBV7-8	few	TRBD2	TRBJ2-5
CASSLAIASGDTQYF	TGTGCCAGCAGCTTGGCCATAGCGTCAGGCGATACGCAGTATTTT	TRBV5-5	NA	NA	TRBJ2-3
CASSPRAPTYEQYF	TGTGCCAGTAGCCCGAGGGCACCTACCTACGAGCAGTACTTC	TRBV19	once	NA	TRBJ2-7
CATNPGGGGGLLTQYF	TGTGCCACCAACCCTGGCGGCGGGGGGGGCCTCCTTACGCAGTATTTT	TRBV24-1	NA	TRBD2	TRBJ2-3
CASSANQGRGNEQFF	TGTGCCAGCAGTGCAAACCAGGGCCGGGGCAATGAGCAGTTCTTC	TRBV27	many	NA	TRBJ2-1
CASSQGALGLEAFF	TGTGCCAGCAGCCAAGGGGCCCTGGGGTTGGAAGCTTTCTTT	TRBV3-1/TRBV3-2	NA	NA	TRBJ1-1
CASSRQFYQPQHF	TGTGCCAGCAGCAGACAGTTCTATCAGCCCCAGCATTTT	TRBV12-3/TRBV12-4	NA	NA	TRBJ1-5
CASVHSGDNSPLHF	TGTGCCAGCGTCCATTCAGGAGATAATTCACCCCTCCACTTT	TRBV2	NA	NA	TRBJ1-6
CASRTTTNTDTQYF	TGTGCCAGCAGGACGACTACCAACACAGATACGCAGTATTTT	TRBV6-5	once	NA	TRBJ2-3
CASSVNSERGGYTF	TGTGCCAGCAGTGTTAACAGCGAAAGGGGGGGCTACACCTTC	TRBV27	NA	NA	TRBJ1-2
CASSYQRGNTGELFF	TGTGCCAGCAGTTACCAGCGGGGTAACACCGGGGAGCTGTTTTTT	TRBV6-5	NA	TRBD2	TRBJ2-2
CASTSLEEKQYF	TGTGCCAGCACCTCCCTTGAGGAGAAGCAGTACTTC	TRBV28	NA	NA	TRBJ2-7
CASSVGLAGPNEQFF	TGTGCCAGCAGCGTAGGTCTAGCGGGGCCCAATGAGCAGTTCTTC	TRBV9	NA	TRBD2	TRBJ2-1
CASSLDRGWTEAFF	TGTGCCAGCAGCTTGGACAGGGGGTGGACTGAAGCTTTCTTT	TRBV7-9	NA	TRBD1	TRBJ1-1
CSAPHPGPLHF	TGCAGTGCTCCCCACCCGGGACCCCTCCACTTT	TRBV20-1	NA	NA	TRBJ1-6
CASSEGAGREAFF	TGTGCCAGCAGCGAGGGGGCAGGGCGTGAAGCTTTCTTT	TRBV2	NA	TRBD1	TRBJ1-1
CASRSGDRGTEAFF	TGTGCCAGCAGGTCAGGGGATAGGGGCACTGAAGCTTTCTTT	TRBV6-5	NA	NA	TRBJ1-1
CASSRTGKLHTEAFF	TGCGCCAGCAGCCGTACCGGGAAACTACACACTGAAGCTTTCTTT	TRBV5-1	once	NA	TRBJ1-1
CASSQDLAGYGYTF	TGCGCCAGCAGCCAAGATCTGGCAGGATATGGCTACACCTTC	TRBV4-1	NA	NA	TRBJ1-2
CASSLADYGYTF	TGTGCCAGCAGCTTGGCCGACTATGGCTACACCTTC	TRBV5-6	NA	NA	TRBJ1-2
CSARVIEKLFF	TGCAGTGCTAGAGTCATCGAAAAACTGTTTTTT	TRBV20-1	NA	NA	TRBJ1-4
CATSGWERSYGYTF	TGCGCCACCTCAGGGTGGGAGAGGAGCTATGGCTACACCTTC	TRBV4-1	NA	NA	TRBJ1-2
CASSFSAYEQYF	TGTGCCAGCAGTTTCTCTGCATACGAGCAGTACTTC	TRBV28	NA	NA	TRBJ2-7
CASSTVPGQGVHEQYF	TGTGCCAGTAGTACCGTTCCGGGACAGGGAGTCCACGAGCAGTACTTC	TRBV19	few	TRBD1	TRBJ2-7
CASSRRSTTNEKLFF	TGCGCCAGCAGCCGGAGGTCAACAACTAATGAAAAACTGTTTTTT	TRBV5-1	NA	NA	TRBJ1-4